Below are 15 T cell receptor beta chains sequenced from a single sample in a study of brain T cells in children with intractable seizures. The table came from immunoSEQ multiplex PCR; TCRdb's copy has only in-frame clones and leaves some out. Found here are about 120,000 clones, approximately 94% of them singletons; the top ten hold about 4%. The material was peripheral blood, obtained at surgery. The source is a boy younger than two with hemimegalencephaly and intractable seizures.

The chain has TRBV6-2 or TRBV6-3 and TRBJ2-7; 7 positions match TRBD1. CDR1 is MNHEY, CDR2 SVGEGT, per germline. V shed 2 bases and J 2 bases; nucleotides not matched to a gene: 3. This CDR3 has 14 residues. DNA of the CDR3: TGTGCCAGCAGTTACAGGCAGGGGGCCTACGAGCAGTACTTC. Encoded protein: CASSYRQGAYEQYF.

This sequence joins TRBV28 and TRBJ1-6; TRBD1 might be the D (5 bases). Germline V gene sequence: CDR1 MDHEN, CDR2 SYDVKM. The CDR3 loop spans 12 amino acids. V lost 5 bases, J lost 10 bases, and 9 bases lay in between. The CDR3 DNA sequence: TGTGCCAGCAGTGTTCAGGGCTCACCCCTCCACTTT. Amino acids: CASSVQGSPLHF.

The chain links TRBV7-3 to TRBJ2-7; D not certain. The CDR3 sequence is 13 residues long. Germline CDR1 reads SGHTA; CDR2 reads FQGTGA. The ends were cut back, 1 base at V and 7 bases at J, with 11 bases in the middle. CDR3 sequence reads: CASSLNSLGEQYF. CDR3 DNA sequence: TGTGCCAGCAGCTTAAACAGTCTGGGGGAGCAGTACTTC.

The chain couples TRBV5-4 to TRBJ1-3; TRBD1 matches at 7 bases. Germline V lookup: CDR1 SGHNT, CDR2 YYREEE (reference sequence). The trim removed 4 bases at V and 1 base at J, leaving 5 bases unmatched. The CDR3 has 15 residues. This CDR3 reads CASSGLTGSGNTIYF. Written as DNA, the CDR3 is TGTGCCAGCAGCGGATTGACAGGGTCTGGAAACACCATATATTTT.

The chain joins TRBV6-6 to TRBJ1-5; TRBD1 matches at 7 bases. Germline CDR1 is MNHNY and CDR2 is SVGAGI (reference sequence). The CDR3 contains 16 residues. Trimming cost V 1 base and J 5 bases; bases outside gene matches: 8. CDR3 sequence (DNA): TGTGCCAGCAGTTACTTTTTTGGGACAGACGATCAGCCCCAGCATTTT. Its translation is CASSYFFGTDDQPQHF.

The chain carries TRBV4-3 and TRBJ2-7; D gene unclear. CDR3 length: 13 residues. Germline assignment: CDR1 LGHNA and CDR2 YSLEER. Trimming took off 0 bases at V and 7 bases at J, with 10 bases between the two ends. CDR3 sequence reads: CASSQDLGVEQYF. CDR3 coding DNA: TGCGCCAGCAGCCAAGATTTGGGCGTTGAGCAGTACTTC.

The chain is built from TRBV7-5 and TRBJ2-2; the table assigns TRBD2, which was not confirmed against the DNA. TRBV7-5 is classified as a pseudogene. CDR3 length: 16 residues. DNA for the CDR3: TGTGCCAGAAGCTTAGGCCCTGGAGCGAACACCGGGGAGCTGTTTTTT. Translated: CARSLGPGANTGELFF.

V and J are TRBV18 and TRBJ1-6; 7 bases match TRBD1. The CDR3 spans 14 residues. Germline assignment: CDR1 KGHSH and CDR2 LQKENI. V lost 3 bases to trimming and J lost 9 bases; unmatched junction nucleotides: 5. CDR3 sequence reads: CASSPTGSGSPLHF. The CDR3 nucleotides read TGTGCCAGCTCACCGACAGGGTCCGGTTCACCCCTCCACTTT.

The chain carries TRBV7-9 and TRBJ2-7, with 11 bases matching TRBD2. The CDR3 has 14 amino acids. The J segment lost 4 bases and the V segment lost 4 bases, leaving 3 bases of the junction unmatched. Germline V gene data show CDR1 as SEHNR and CDR2 as FQNEAQ (reference sequence). The DNA of the CDR3 is TGTGCCAGCAGCTCTACTAGCGGGAGTTACGAGCAGTACTTC. This gives the protein CASSSTSGSYEQYF. The full variable domain, completed using reference TRBV7-9 and TRBJ2-7, is DTGVSQNPRHKITKRGQNVTFRCDPISEHNRLYWYRQTLGQGPEFLTYFQNEAQLEKSRLLSDRFSAERPKGSFSTLEIQRTEQGDSAMYLCASSSTSGSYEQYFGPGTRLTVT.

The rearrangement joins TRBV5-5 to TRBJ2-7, with 7 bases that match TRBD1. CDR1 and CDR2 (germline): SGHKS, YYEKEE (reference sequence). V lost 7 bases and J lost 0; bases outside the gene matches: 4. The CDR3 loop spans 13 amino acids. CDR3 protein: CASLTGPSYEQYF. CDR3 bases: TGTGCCAGCCTGACAGGGCCCTCCTACGAGCAGTACTTC.

The V call is TRBV5-6, the J call TRBJ1-2; D gene uncertain. This CDR3 has 16 residues. Germline CDR1 SGHDT, CDR2 YYEEEE. Deletions cut 3 bases from V and 4 bases from J, with 19 bases between. The CDR3 loop is CASSWAPRAGFYGYTF. As DNA, the CDR3 is TGTGCCAGCAGCTGGGCCCCCCGGGCTGGTTTCTATGGCTACACCTTC.

The chain employs TRBV9 and TRBJ2-2; 9 bases match TRBD1. Germline assignment: CDR1 SGDLS and CDR2 YYNGEE. CDR3 length: 13 amino acids. V lost 0 bases and J lost 13; bases outside the gene matches: 4. The CDR3 coding sequence is TGTGCCAGCAGCGTAGGGGGGACAGGGAGGCTGTTTTTT. Translation: CASSVGGTGRLFF.

V usage is TRBV19 and J usage is TRBJ1-3, with TRBD1 identical over 12 bases. The CDR3 extends over 16 amino acids. The germline CDR1 and CDR2 sequences are LNHDA and SQIVND (reference sequence). V gave up 5 bases and J gave up 4 bases; unmatched junction bases: 6. The CDR3: CASSFRDRGRGNTIYF. The CDR3 DNA reads TGTGCCAGTAGTTTCCGGGACAGGGGGCGCGGAAACACCATATATTTT.

The chain recombines TRBV28 with TRBJ1-4, with TRBD1 as a possible D gene (5 bases). This CDR3 spans 16 amino acids. V shed 1 base and J shed 5 bases, with 14 bases lying between them. From germline, CDR1 is MDHEN and CDR2 SYDVKM. The CDR3 DNA sequence: TGTGCCAGCAGTTTATACCTCAGGGAAGGGAATGAAAAACTGTTTTTT. Translated: CASSLYLREGNEKLFF.

This chain uses TRBV5-1 with TRBJ2-7; 9 nucleotides line up with TRBD1. CDR1 SGHRS and CDR2 YFSETQ come from the germline V gene. V lost 3 bases, J lost 3 bases, and 13 bases stayed unmatched. The length of the CDR3 is 17 residues. The CDR3 here is CASSSGTGFIIGYEQYF. The CDR3 coding sequence is TGCGCCAGCAGCTCCGGGACAGGGTTCATAATAGGCTACGAGCAGTACTTC.